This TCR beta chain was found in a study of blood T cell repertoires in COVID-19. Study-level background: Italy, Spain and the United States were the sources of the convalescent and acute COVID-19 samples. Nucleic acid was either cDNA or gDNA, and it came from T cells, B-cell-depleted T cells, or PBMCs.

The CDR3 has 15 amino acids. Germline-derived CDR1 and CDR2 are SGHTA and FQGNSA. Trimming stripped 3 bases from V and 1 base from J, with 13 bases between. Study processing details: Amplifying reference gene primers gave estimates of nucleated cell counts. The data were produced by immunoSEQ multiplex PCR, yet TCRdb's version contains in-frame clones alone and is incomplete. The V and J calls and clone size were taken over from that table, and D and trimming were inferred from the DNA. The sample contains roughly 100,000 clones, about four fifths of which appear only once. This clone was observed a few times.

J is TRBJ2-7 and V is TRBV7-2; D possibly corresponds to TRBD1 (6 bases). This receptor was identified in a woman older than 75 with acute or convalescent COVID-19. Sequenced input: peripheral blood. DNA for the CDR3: TGTGCCAGCAGCTTTAAACCGGGACAATCCTACGAGCAGTACTTC. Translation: CASSFKPGQSYEQYF.